The 15 T cell receptor beta chains reported below all come from one sample, sequenced in a study of CD8 T cells in Susac syndrome. Reverse transcription used about 0.45 to 1 ug RNA and random hexamers. TCRdb used MiXCR to reprocess the immunoSEQ multiplex PCR reads, holding one entry per CDR3 protein. The table lists roughly 150,000 distinct CDR3 sequences, around 95% of them singletons, with 0.2% to 0.25% in the top ten. Specimen: CD8+ T cells from PBMCs. The receptors were gathered from a human donor with multiple sclerosis.

The gene calls are TRBV27 and TRBJ1-2; 8 nucleotides line up with TRBD1. J lost 3 bases, V lost 4 bases, and 4 bases had no gene match. The CDR3 contains 14 residues. Germline CDR1 MNHEY, CDR2 SMNVEV (reference sequence). The CDR3 DNA reads TGTGCCAGCAGTTCGACAGGGGAACACTATGGCTACACCTTC. It encodes CASSSTGEHYGYTF.

The J gene is TRBJ2-1, the V gene TRBV29-1, with 10 bases that match TRBD2. The CDR3 spans 16 residues. In germline, CDR1 is SQVTM, CDR2 ANQGSEA. V lost 0 bases and J lost 7; bases outside the gene matches: 9. DNA for the CDR3: TGCAGCGTTGAAGAGCCCAAGCGGGGGGGCCAAAATGAGCAGTTCTTC. Translation: CSVEEPKRGGQNEQFF.

This clonotype turned up a few times. The chain combines TRBV4-1 with TRBJ2-6; no definite D call. Germline-derived CDR1 and CDR2 are MGHRA and YSYEKL. This CDR3 region has 16 residues. Deletions cut 0 bases from V and 0 bases from J, with 6 bases between. CDR3 bases: TGCGCCAGCAGCCAAGATGCCGGCTCTGGGGCCAACGTCCTGACTTTC. This gives the protein CASSQDAGSGANVLTF.

This clonotype was counted a single time. The chain recombines TRBV4-2 with TRBJ1-4; the match to TRBD1 covers 8 bases. The germline CDR1 and CDR2 sequences are LGHNA and YNFKEQ. The trim removed 0 bases at V and 7 bases at J, leaving 4 bases unmatched. This CDR3 is 15 amino acids long. The CDR3 region is CASSQESGGGEKLFF. CDR3 in DNA: TGTGCCAGCAGCCAAGAATCAGGGGGCGGTGAAAAACTGTTTTTT.

This sequence joins TRBV27 and TRBJ2-7; D unclear. V was shortened by 3 bases and J by 2 bases, with 8 bases between the two germline ends. There are 13 residues in the CDR3. Germline lookup yields CDR1 MNHEY and CDR2 SMNVEV (reference sequence). CDR3 DNA: TGTGCCAGCAGTTTCGACCCTACCTACGAGCAGTACTTC. Protein: CASSFDPTYEQYF.

The gene calls are TRBV3-1 and TRBJ2-1, with D possibly matching TRBD2 (5 bases). CDR3 size: 15 residues. With 0 bases removed from V and 3 bases from J, the gap between germline ends came to 9 bases. Germline V gives CDR1 LGHDT, CDR2 YNNKEL (reference sequence). The DNA for the CDR3 is TGTGCCAGCAGCCAAGATATCGGACTCTACAATGAGCAGTTCTTC. It encodes CASSQDIGLYNEQFF.

This chain uses TRBV9 with TRBJ2-1; D not resolved. CDR1 is SGDLS, CDR2 YYNGEE, per germline. CDR3 length: 15 amino acids. V lost 2 bases to trimming and J lost 0 bases, with 9 bases between them. CDR3 nucleotides: TGTGCCAGCAGCGTTGAAGGTCGCTCCTACAATGAGCAGTTCTTC. Its protein is CASSVEGRSYNEQFF.

This chain links TRBV29-1 with TRBJ1-6; 10 nucleotides line up with TRBD1. This CDR3 spans 13 amino acids. The germline CDR1 and CDR2 sequences are SQVTM and ANQGSEA. The V segment lost 6 bases and the J segment 5 bases; nucleotides outside the gene matches: 1. The CDR3 here is CSVGTGDNSPLHF. CDR3 DNA sequence: TGCAGCGTGGGGACAGGGGATAATTCACCCCTCCACTTT.

This chain links TRBV9 with TRBJ2-6; D is uncertain. The germline V and J ends were trimmed by 4 bases and 0 bases, with 8 bases remaining between them. The germline V gene has CDR1 SGDLS and CDR2 YYNGEE. CDR3 size: 15 residues. The CDR3 reads CASSFSSSGANVLTF. The CDR3 nucleotides are TGTGCCAGCAGCTTTAGTAGCTCTGGGGCCAACGTCCTGACTTTC.

Turning to this clonotype: Sequence at one end of the junction differs from germline and may be a read error. The rearrangement joins TRBV27 to TRBJ1-4; the D is unclear. CDR1 and CDR2 from the germline V gene are MNHEY and SMNVEV (reference sequence). The CDR3 has 12 residues. DNA of the CDR3: TGTGCCAGCAGTAAACCCAGAGGGCAGGTTATTTTT. This sequence encodes CASSKPRGQVIF.

The chain has TRBV7-9 and TRBJ2-1; D remains ambiguous. This CDR3 is 12 amino acids long. The germline V gene encodes CDR1 SEHNR and CDR2 FQNEAQ (reference sequence). Trimming stripped 7 bases from V and 2 bases from J, with 6 bases between. This CDR3 is CASKYTYNEQFF. For the CDR3, the DNA is TGTGCCAGCAAGTACACCTACAATGAGCAGTTCTTC.

The chain uses TRBV9 and TRBJ2-3; 7 nucleotides match TRBD1. Germline V gene sequence: CDR1 SGDLS, CDR2 YYNGEE. The CDR3 covers 14 residues. J lost 2 bases, V lost 4 bases, and 4 bases had no gene match. The CDR3 spells CASSMGQHTDTQYF. CDR3 coding DNA: TGTGCCAGCAGCATGGGACAGCACACAGATACGCAGTATTTT.

The chain employs TRBV7-9 and TRBJ2-1; no clear D. This CDR3 contains 15 residues. The germline V gene encodes CDR1 SEHNR and CDR2 FQNEAQ (reference sequence). The V and J ends lost 4 bases and 4 bases respectively, with 14 bases between them. CDR3 nucleotide sequence: TGTGCCAGCAGCTATCCTACAGCTTCTTACAATGAGCAGTTCTTC. Protein product: CASSYPTASYNEQFF. The full variable domain, its missing parts supplied by reference TRBV7-9 and TRBJ2-1, is DTGVSQNPRHKITKRGQNVTFRCDPISEHNRLYWYRQTLGQGPEFLTYFQNEAQLEKSRLLSDRFSAERPKGSFSTLEIQRTEQGDSAMYLCASSYPTASYNEQFFGPGTRLTVL.

V and J are TRBV5-4 and TRBJ1-5; 8 positions agree with TRBD1. CDR1 SGHNT and CDR2 YYREEE come from the germline V gene (reference sequence). The CDR3 contains 15 residues. The ends lost 4 bases at V and 6 bases at J; junction bases unmatched: 9. The chain's CDR3 is CASSPDRGLGQPQHF. The CDR3 DNA reads TGTGCCAGCAGCCCTGACAGGGGACTAGGTCAGCCCCAGCATTTT.

The gene calls are TRBV7-9 and TRBJ1-6; 7 bases agree with TRBD1. Trimming at V came to 5 bases and at J to 4 bases, leaving 8 bases not matched to a gene. CDR3 length equals 16 residues. Germline-derived CDR1 and CDR2 are SEHNR and FQNEAQ (reference sequence). The CDR3 sequence is CASSPPGDRYNSPLHF. CDR3 DNA sequence: TGTGCCAGCAGCCCTCCTGGGGACAGATATAATTCACCCCTCCACTTT.